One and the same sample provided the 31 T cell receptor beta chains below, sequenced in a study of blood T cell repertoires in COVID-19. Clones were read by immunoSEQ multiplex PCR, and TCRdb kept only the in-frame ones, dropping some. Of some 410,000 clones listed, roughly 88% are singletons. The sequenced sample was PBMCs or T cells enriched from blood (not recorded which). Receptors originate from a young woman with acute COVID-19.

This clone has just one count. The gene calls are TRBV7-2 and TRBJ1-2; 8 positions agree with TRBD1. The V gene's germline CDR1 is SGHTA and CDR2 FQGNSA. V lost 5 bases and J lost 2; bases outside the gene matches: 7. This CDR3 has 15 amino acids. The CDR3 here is CASSQDRGGNYGYTF. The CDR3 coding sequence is TGTGCCAGCAGCCAAGACAGGGGAGGGAACTATGGCTACACCTTC.

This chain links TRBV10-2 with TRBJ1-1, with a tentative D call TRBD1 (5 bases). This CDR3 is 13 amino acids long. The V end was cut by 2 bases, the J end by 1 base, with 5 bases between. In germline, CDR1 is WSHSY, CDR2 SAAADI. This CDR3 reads CASSEDRNTEAFF. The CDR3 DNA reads TGCGCCAGCAGTGAGGACAGGAACACTGAAGCTTTCTTT.

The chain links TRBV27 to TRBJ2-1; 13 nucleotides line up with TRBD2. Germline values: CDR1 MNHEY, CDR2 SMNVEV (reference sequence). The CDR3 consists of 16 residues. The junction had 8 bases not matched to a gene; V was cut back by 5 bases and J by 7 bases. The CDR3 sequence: CASSTRPGLAGNEQFF. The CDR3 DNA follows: TGTGCCAGCAGTACCAGACCGGGACTAGCGGGGAATGAGCAGTTCTTC.

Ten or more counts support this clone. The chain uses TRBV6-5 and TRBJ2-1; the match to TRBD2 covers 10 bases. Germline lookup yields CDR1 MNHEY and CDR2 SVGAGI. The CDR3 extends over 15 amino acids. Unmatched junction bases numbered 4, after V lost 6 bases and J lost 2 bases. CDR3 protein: CASRATSGTYNEQFF. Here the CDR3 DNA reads TGTGCCAGCAGGGCAACTAGCGGGACCTACAATGAGCAGTTCTTC.

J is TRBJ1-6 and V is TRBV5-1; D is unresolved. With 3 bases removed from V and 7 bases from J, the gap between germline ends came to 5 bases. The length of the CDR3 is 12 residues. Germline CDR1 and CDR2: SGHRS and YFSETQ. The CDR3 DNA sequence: TGCGCCAGCAGCTCAAAAAATTCACCCCTCCACTTT. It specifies CASSSKNSPLHF.

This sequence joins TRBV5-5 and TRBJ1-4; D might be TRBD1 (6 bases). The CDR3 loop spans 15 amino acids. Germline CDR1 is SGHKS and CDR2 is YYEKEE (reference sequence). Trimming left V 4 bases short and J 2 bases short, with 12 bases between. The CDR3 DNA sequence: TGTGCCAGCAGCCGCAACAGGGTGACTAATGAAAAACTGTTTTTT. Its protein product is CASSRNRVTNEKLFF. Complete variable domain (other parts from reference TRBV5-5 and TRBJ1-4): DAGVTQSPTHLIKTRGQQVTLRCSPISGHKSVSWYQQVLGQGPQFIFQYYEKEERGRGNFPDRFSARQFPNYSSELNVNALLLGDSALYLCASSRNRVTNEKLFFGSGTQLSVL.

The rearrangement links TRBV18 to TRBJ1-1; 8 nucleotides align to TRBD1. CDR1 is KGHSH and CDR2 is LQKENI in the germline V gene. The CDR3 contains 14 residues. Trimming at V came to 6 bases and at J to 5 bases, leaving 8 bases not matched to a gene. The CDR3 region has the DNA TGTGCCAGCTCGCCGGGACAGGCAAGGACTGAAGCTTTCTTT. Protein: CASSPGQARTEAFF.

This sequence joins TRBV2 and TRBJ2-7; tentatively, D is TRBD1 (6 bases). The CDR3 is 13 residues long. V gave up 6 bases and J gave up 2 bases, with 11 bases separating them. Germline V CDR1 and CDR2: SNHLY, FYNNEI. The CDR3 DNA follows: TGTGCCAGCAGCCTCACAGGGACCTACGAGCAGTACTTC. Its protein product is CASSLTGTYEQYF.

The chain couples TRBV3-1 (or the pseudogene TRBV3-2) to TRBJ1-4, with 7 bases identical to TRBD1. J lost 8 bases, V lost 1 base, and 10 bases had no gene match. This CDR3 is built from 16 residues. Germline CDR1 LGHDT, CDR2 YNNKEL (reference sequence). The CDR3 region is CASSQAHRGSGEKLFF. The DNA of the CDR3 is TGTGCCAGCAGCCAAGCCCACAGGGGCTCGGGGGAAAAACTGTTTTTT.

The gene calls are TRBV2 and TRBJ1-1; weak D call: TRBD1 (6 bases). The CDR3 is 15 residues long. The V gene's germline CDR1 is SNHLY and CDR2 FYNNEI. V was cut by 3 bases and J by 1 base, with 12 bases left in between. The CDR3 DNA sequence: TGTGCCAGCAGTGAGAGGGTAGGGGGGAACACTGAAGCTTTCTTT. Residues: CASSERVGGNTEAFF.

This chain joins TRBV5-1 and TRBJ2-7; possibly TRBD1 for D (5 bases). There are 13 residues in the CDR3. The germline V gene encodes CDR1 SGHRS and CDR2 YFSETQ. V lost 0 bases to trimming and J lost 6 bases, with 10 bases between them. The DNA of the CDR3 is TGCGCCAGCAGCTTGGCTTGGGGCTCCGAGCAGTACTTC. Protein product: CASSLAWGSEQYF.

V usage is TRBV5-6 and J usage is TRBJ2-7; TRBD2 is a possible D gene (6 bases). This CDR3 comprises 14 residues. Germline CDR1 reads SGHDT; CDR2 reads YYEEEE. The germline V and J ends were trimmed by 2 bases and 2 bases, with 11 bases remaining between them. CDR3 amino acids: CASSFLGGAYEQYF. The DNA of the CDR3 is TGTGCCAGCAGCTTCCTCGGGGGAGCCTACGAGCAGTACTTC.

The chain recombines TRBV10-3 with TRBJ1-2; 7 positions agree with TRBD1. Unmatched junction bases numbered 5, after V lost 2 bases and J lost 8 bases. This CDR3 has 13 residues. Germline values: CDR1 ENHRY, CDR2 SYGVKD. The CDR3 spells CAISENRGDGYTF. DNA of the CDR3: TGTGCCATCAGTGAGAACAGGGGCGACGGCTACACCTTC.

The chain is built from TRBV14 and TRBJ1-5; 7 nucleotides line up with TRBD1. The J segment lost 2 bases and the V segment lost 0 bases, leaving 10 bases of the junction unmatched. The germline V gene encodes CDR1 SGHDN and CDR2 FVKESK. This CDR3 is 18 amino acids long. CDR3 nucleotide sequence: TGTGCCAGCAGCCAAGATAACTGGCAGGGGGTTTGCAATCAGCCCCAGCATTTT. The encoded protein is CASSQDNWQGVCNQPQHF.

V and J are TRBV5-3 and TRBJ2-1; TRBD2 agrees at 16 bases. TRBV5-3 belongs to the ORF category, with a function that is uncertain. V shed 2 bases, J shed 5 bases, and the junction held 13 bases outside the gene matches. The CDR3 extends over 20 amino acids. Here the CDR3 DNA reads TGTGCCAGAAGCTTAGGAACCGGGACTAGCGGGGGGGATTTAAACAATGAGCAGTTCTTC. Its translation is CARSLGTGTSGGDLNNEQFF.

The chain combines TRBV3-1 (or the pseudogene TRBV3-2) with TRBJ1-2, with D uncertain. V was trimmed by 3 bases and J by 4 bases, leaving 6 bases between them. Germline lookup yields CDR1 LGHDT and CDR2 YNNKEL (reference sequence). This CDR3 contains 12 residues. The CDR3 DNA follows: TGTGCCAGCAGCCATAGCCCCTATGGCTACACCTTC. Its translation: CASSHSPYGYTF.

The CDR3 region has the DNA TGTGCCAGCAGTTACTCGGGGCGGGGGGACACCGGGGAGCTGTTTTTT. Its translation: CASSYSGRGDTGELFF. The chain combines TRBV6-5 with TRBJ2-2, with 8 positions matching TRBD2. CDR3 length: 16 residues. Germline CDR1 and CDR2: MNHEY and SVGAGI. V trimming: 0 bases; J trimming: 3 bases; junction bases outside the gene matches: 3.

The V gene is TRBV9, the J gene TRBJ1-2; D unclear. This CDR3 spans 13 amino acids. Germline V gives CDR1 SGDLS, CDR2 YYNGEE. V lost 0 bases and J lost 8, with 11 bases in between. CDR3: CASSVVGDGGYTF. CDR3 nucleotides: TGTGCCAGCAGCGTAGTGGGTGACGGGGGCTACACCTTC.

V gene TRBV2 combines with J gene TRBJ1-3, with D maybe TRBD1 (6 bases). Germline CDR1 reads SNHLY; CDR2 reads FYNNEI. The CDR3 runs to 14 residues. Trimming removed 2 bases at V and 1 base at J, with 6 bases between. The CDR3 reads CASSEQGSGNTIYF. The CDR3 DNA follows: TGTGCCAGCAGTGAACAGGGGTCTGGAAACACCATATATTTT. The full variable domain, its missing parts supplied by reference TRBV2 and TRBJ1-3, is EPEVTQTPSHQVTQMGQEVILRCVPISNHLYFYWYRQILGQKVEFLVSFYNNEISEKSEIFDDQFSVERPDGSNFTLKIRSTKLEDSAMYFCASSEQGSGNTIYFGEGSWLTVV.

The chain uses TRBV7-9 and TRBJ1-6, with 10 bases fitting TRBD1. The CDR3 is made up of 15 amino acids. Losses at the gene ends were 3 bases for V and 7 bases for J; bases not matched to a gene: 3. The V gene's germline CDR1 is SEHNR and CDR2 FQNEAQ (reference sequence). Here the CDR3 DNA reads TGTGCCAGCAGCTTGGGGACAGGGGAAAATTCACCCCTCCACTTT. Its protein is CASSLGTGENSPLHF.

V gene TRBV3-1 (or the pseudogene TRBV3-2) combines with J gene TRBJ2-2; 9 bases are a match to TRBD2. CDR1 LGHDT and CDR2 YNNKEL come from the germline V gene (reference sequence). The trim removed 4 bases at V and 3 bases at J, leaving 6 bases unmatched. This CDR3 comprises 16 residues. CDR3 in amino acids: CASSPSGGPYTGELFF. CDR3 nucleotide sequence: TGTGCCAGCAGCCCCAGCGGGGGGCCCTACACCGGGGAGCTGTTTTTT.

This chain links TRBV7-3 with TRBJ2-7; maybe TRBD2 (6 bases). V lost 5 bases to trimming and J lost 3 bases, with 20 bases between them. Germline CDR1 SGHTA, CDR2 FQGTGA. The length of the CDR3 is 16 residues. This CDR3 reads CASSTTKPSDDYEQYF. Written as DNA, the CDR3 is TGTGCCAGCAGCACAACAAAACCTAGCGATGACTACGAGCAGTACTTC.

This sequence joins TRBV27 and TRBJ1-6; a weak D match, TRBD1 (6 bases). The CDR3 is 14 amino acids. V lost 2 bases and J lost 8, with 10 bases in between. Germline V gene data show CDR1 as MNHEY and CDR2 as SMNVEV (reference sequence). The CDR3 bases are TGTGCCAGCAGTTTACAGGCAGGGGATTCACCCCTCCACTTT. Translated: CASSLQAGDSPLHF.

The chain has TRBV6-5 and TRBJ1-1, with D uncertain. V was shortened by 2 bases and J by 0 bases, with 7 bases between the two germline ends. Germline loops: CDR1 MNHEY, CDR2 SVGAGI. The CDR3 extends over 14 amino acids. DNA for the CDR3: TGTGCCAGCAGTTACGGAGTCATGAACACTGAAGCTTTCTTT. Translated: CASSYGVMNTEAFF.

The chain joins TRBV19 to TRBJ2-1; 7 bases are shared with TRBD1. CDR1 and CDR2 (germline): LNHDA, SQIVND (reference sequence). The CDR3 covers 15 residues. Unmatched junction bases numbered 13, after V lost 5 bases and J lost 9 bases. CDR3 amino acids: CASSPGGQIRFEQFF. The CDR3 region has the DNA TGTGCCAGTAGTCCAGGGGGACAGATTCGTTTTGAGCAGTTCTTC. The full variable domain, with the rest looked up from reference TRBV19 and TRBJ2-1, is DGGITQSPKYLFRKEGQNVTLSCEQNLNHDAMYWYRQDPGQGLRLIYYSQIVNDFQKGDIAEGYSVSREKKESFPLTVTSAQKNPTAFYLCASSPGGQIRFEQFFGPGTRLTVL.

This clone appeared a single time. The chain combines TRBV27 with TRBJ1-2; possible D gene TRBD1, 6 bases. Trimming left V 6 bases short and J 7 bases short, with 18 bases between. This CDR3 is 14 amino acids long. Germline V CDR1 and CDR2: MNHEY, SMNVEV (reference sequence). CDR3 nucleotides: TGTGCCAGCAGGTCTCTGGTTTCAGGGGCTGGCTACACCTTC. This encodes CASRSLVSGAGYTF.

As DNA, the CDR3 is TGCAGCGTTGGCCTCGCGGCCAAATCCCCAGATACGCAGTATTTT. It codes for CSVGLAAKSPDTQYF. This chain connects TRBV29-1 to TRBJ2-3; D gene uncertain. CDR1 SQVTM and CDR2 ANQGSEA come from the germline V gene. The ends were cut back, 4 bases at V and 4 bases at J, with 18 bases in the middle. This CDR3 has 15 amino acids.

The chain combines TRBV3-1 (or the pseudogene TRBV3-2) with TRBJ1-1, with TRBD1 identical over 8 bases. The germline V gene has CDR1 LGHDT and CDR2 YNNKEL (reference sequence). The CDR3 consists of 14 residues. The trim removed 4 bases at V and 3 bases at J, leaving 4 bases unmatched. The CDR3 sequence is CASSRWTGHTEAFF. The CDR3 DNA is TGTGCCAGCAGCCGCTGGACAGGGCACACTGAAGCTTTCTTT.

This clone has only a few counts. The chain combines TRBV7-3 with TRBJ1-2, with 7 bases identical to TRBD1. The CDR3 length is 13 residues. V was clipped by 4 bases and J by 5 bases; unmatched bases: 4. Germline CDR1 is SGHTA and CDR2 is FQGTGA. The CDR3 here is CASSYRGEYGYTF. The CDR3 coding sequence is TGTGCCAGCAGCTACAGGGGAGAATATGGCTACACCTTC.

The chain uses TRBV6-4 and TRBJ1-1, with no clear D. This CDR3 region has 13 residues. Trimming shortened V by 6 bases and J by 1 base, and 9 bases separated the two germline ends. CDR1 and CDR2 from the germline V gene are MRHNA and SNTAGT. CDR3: CASSLEGNTEAFF. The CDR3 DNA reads TGTGCCAGCAGCCTCGAGGGGAACACTGAAGCTTTCTTT.

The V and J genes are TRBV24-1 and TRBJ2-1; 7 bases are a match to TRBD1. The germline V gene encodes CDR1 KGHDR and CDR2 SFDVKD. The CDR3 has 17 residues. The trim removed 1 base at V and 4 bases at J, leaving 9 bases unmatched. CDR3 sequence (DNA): TGTGCCACCAGTGATTTCCTCAGGGGGACCCCGTACAATGAGCAGTTCTTC. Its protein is CATSDFLRGTPYNEQFF.